This T cell receptor beta chain was obtained from a study of CD8 T cells in Susac syndrome. J lost 5 bases, V lost 4 bases, and 3 bases had no gene match. The CDR3 has 14 amino acids. Per the germline V gene, CDR1 is LGHDT and CDR2 is YNNKEL (reference sequence). An amount of RNA that ranged from roughly 0.45 to 1 ug was reverse transcribed with random hexamers. TCRdb independently ran MiXCR on the immunoSEQ multiplex PCR reads; one entry per CDR3 protein. The data hold about 120,000 distinct CDR3 sequences, with approximately 94% observed a single time. The origin of this receptor is a human donor in good health. The chain combines TRBV3-1 with TRBJ1-5, with 9 bases aligning to TRBD1. Specimen: CD4+ T cells from PBMCs. The CDR3 spells CASSPTGGDQPQHF. CDR3 DNA sequence: TGTGCCAGCAGCCCCACAGGGGGCGATCAGCCCCAGCATTTT.